This TCR beta chain was found in a study of OX40 agonist ivuxolimab in advanced cancers. V shed 5 bases and J 5 bases; nucleotides not matched to a gene: 7. Germline CDR1 and CDR2: SGHTA and FQGTGA. This CDR3 comprises 15 residues. Assay used: immunoSEQ multiplex PCR; TCRdb lists only in-frame clones, some missing. In the table there are tens of thousands of clones, roughly nine tenths of which are singletons. The chain carries TRBV7-3 and TRBJ2-2; TRBD2 matches at 8 bases. The receptor comes from an adult with an advanced solid tumor such as melanoma, head and neck, liver or kidney cancer. The sequencing here drew on CD4+ or CD8+ T cells sorted from blood, taken in a trial of the OX40 agonist ivuxolimab. CDR3 bases: TGTGCCAGCAGCCCTCAGCGGGAGAGTACCGGGGAGCTGTTTTTT. Protein product: CASSPQRESTGELFF.